The source of this T cell receptor (beta chain) is a study of naive and memory T cell subsets. The study, taken as a whole, reports: Naive and memory subsets had different power law exponents for TCR abundance.

Many counts were recorded for this clonotype. What it binds is unknown. Just one base apart from a much larger clone, this may be a read error. The CDR3 spans 13 residues. Trimming left V 3 bases short and J 5 bases short, with 10 bases between. Germline values: CDR1 SNHLY, CDR2 FYNNEI. Both TRBC1 and TRBC2 were covered by a beta constant-region primer of two equimolar oligonucleotides. Nested alpha and beta constant-region primers with the SP2 primer drove four PCR rounds on ligated cDNA. MiXCR, applied by TCRdb to the UMI-ligation and nested PCR reads, yields one record per CDR3 protein. The table records 25,000 to 30,000 distinct CDR3 sequences, roughly 10% of them present only once.

The TCR comes from a human donor in good health. V is TRBV2 and J is TRBJ1-1, with a tentative D call TRBD1 (5 bases). Sequencing was performed on effector memory CD4+ T cells from blood. Subset described: effector memory, CD45RA- CD27-. This CDR3 is CASSDNWGTEAFF. CDR3 DNA: TGTGCCAGCAGTGACAATTGGGGGACTGAAGCTTTCTTT.